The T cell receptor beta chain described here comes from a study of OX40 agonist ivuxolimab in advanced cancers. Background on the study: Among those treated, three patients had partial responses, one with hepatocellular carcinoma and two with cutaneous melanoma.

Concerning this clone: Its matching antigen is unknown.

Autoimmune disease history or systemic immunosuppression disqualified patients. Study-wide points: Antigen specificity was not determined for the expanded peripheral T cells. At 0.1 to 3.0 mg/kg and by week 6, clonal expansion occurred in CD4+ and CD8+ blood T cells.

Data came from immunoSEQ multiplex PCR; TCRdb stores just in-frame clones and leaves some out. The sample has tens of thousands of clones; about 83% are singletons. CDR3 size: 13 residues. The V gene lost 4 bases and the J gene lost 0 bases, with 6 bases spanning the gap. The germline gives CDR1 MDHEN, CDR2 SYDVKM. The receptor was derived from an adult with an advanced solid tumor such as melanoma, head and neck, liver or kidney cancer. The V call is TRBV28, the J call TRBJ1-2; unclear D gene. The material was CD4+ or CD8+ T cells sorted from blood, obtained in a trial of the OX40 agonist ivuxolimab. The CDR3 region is CASSSLANYGYTF. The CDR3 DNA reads TGTGCCAGCAGTTCACTGGCTAACTATGGCTACACCTTC.